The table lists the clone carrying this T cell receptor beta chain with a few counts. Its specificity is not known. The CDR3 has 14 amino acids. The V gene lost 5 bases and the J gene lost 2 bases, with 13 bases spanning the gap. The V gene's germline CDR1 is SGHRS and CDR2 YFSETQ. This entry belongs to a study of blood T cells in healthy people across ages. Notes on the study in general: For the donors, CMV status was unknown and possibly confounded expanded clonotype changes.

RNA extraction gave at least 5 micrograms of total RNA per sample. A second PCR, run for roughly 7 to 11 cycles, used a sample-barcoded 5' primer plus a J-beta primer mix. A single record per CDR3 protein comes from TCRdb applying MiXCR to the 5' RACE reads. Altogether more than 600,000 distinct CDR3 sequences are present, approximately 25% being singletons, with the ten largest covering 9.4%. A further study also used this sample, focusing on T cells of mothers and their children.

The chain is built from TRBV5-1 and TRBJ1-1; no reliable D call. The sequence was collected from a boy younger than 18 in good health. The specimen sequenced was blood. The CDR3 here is CASRRLGSNTEAFF. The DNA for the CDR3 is TGCGCCAGCAGAAGGCTAGGGAGTAACACTGAAGCTTTCTTT.